Listed here is a single TCR beta chain. The target of this receptor is not known. Base-call qualities are not available, and no considerably larger clone is one nucleotide away. Library preparation employed the immunoSEQ multiplex PCR assay. A mixture of 60 forward primers for TCR Vbeta segments and 13 reverse primers for TCR Jbeta segments was used in the multiplex PCR. The CDR3 region of rearranged TCR beta genes was amplified from genomic DNA with a multiplex PCR assay. The Illumina HiSeq System was used to sequence the amplified TCR beta libraries as 87-base-pair reads. As for the authors' bioinformatics: Across the 600 to 700 repertoires, a later analysis counted approximately 83 million unique TCR beta chains, roughly 11 million of which were shared by at least two donors. A nearest-neighbor algorithm error-corrected the raw reads and collapsed the reads into unique sequences, merging closely related sequences to remove PCR and sequencing errors. Alignment of CDR3 sequences to IMGT reference sequences was used to assign V, D and J gene segments. For a sequence to be retained, a match of at least six nucleotides to both a V gene segment and a J gene segment was required. Rearrangements were called productive when the CDR3 lacked stop codons and stayed in frame with V and J; all others were non-productive. Following IMGT convention, CDR3 was defined as the stretch from the second conserved V-encoded cysteine up to the conserved J-encoded phenylalanine. The earlier analysis of about 570 of the donors excluded any sequence lacking an unambiguous match to a single V gene segment. An earlier analysis of under 750 of the donors called V segments functional above 56.7% productive rearrangements and segregating when the between-donor standard deviation exceeded 5%. To diagnose cytomegalovirus status from the catalog of TCR beta chain sequences, a statistical classification framework was built. V and J gene assignment, in a later analysis, came from comparing TCR nucleotide sequences with IMGT/GENE-DB human TR gene sequences. The TCRdist pipeline was used in a later analysis to assign CDR3 sequences and most-parsimonious VDJ recombination scenarios. In a later analysis, each TCR beta chain was defined by its CDR3 amino acid sequence together with its V-gene family, and reads without a unique V-gene family were excluded. To address suspected cross-contamination and a sequencing artifact, a later analysis removed under 600 highly shared, low-generation-probability nucleotide sequences. In a later analysis, a clonal expansion index was calculated for each public chain from normalized within-repertoire ranks of inferred template counts. Generation probabilities in a later analysis came from a VDJ recombination model fitted to out-of-frame rearrangements, and those results were checked against IGoR. A later analysis scored TCR-TCR, TCR-HLA and TCR-CMV co-occurrence with hypergeometric tests, applying a repertoire-size bias correction to TCR pairs. To estimate false discovery rates, a later analysis permuted the HLA or CMV assignments 20 times. A later analysis grouped co-occurring TCRs with DBSCAN, adding TCRdist sequence similarity when clustering within HLA-allele-positive subsets. Co-occurrence clustering excluded repertoires with fewer than 30,000 or more than 120,000 public chains, plus five with anomalous nucleotide sharing. Imported from immuneACCESS, the table was reduced by TCRdb to in-frame sequences with V and J called. These copies leave out some clones; in studies compared against another copy, an unresolved V gene accounts for under half, and the cause of the remainder is not known. Clone size and the V and J calls come from that table; the DNA yielded D and trimming. This sample comprises 150,000 to 200,000 clones, about three quarters of them detected only once. The ten biggest clones cover 11% to 15% of the sample.

These data belong to a study of cytomegalovirus exposure and HLA in healthy donors (dated by TCRdb to 2017 to 2019). As for the study more broadly: An earlier analysis of some 550 of the donors reported 276 Gb of sequence data and roughly 110 million unique TCR beta sequences from about 200 million T cells. Roughly 310 gigabases of sequencing data and tens of millions of unique TCR sequences were included in an early release covering roughly 600 HLA-typed donors. Of the 398 genotyped donors, 75% to 85% were placed in the genetic ancestry cluster associated with self-reported Caucasian donors. The study was designed to test whether signatures of past pathogen exposure could be identified by cataloging public T cell receptors. Using immunosequencing, the study profiled T cell repertoires from 500 to 800 subjects and related those repertoires to cytomegalovirus serostatus. In addition to the first cohort of around 670 subjects, a separate validation cohort of 120 different subjects was used. To predict cytomegalovirus infection status, the study combined high-throughput TCR immunosequencing, statistical association of individual TCRs with disease status, and machine learning. A later analysis re-analyzed previously published TCR beta repertoires from 500 to 700 donors and added high-resolution HLA genotyping to study TCR occurrence patterns. Rather than using new phenotypic data, the later analysis identified candidate immune exposures from TCR beta sequences and from how often those sequences occurred across donors. An earlier analysis of 587 of the donors used high-throughput TCR beta sequencing to judge whether each TCR beta V gene segment behaved as functional or pseudogenic. Donor age, sex, ethnicity and CMV serostatus were collected together with the repertoire data. A later genetic analysis took genome-wide SNP genotypes for about three fifths of the 666 donors and used that subset as a discovery cohort. All discovery cohort repertoires had been generated on a single sequencing platform. HLA typing covered class I and class II loci at four-digit resolution. Typing coverage differed by locus: A, B, C, DRB1 and DQB1 were typed in roughly 629-630 donors, DQA1 in roughly 500, DPA1 in some 570, and DPB1 in approximately 450. Four or five DR-DQ haplotypes were treated as single units for association and clustering because of strong linkage in the cohort. Across 300 to 400 genotyped donors of the cohort, an average of approximately 240,000 unique TCR beta nucleotide sequences per donor were sequenced, and around 20% of those sequences were non-productive.

General findings and caveats noted by the study authors: A total of 150 or so TCR beta chains were listed by the study as associated with cytomegalovirus. V-gene and J-gene trimming of TCR beta chains was associated with a missense DCLRE1C variant in a later genetic analysis, and the association was replicated in an independent cohort. Most CMV-associated TCR beta chains appeared to be HLA-restricted in a later analysis, and the HLA associations seemed to be driven largely by CMV exposure. Most TCR sequences were observed very rarely across donors, whereas some public TCRs were present in many individuals. A further reported finding was that TCR beta sequences accurately predicted the HLA-A and HLA-B alleles for most subjects in the first cohort. The authors suggested that the approach could potentially be generalized to other disease states and immunological phenotypes. In a later genetic analysis, fewer N-insertions in productive TCRs were reported among donors in an Asian-associated ancestry cluster than the 666-donor mean. Sequencing depth was assumed to be roughly uniform across donors in the presence/absence analyses, though that assumption may not hold. Some IMGT-functional V segments, including TRBV6-2 and TRBV6-3, could not be told apart with the 87-base-pair reads, so those segments were excluded. Broadly in line with IMGT annotations, most TCR beta V segments showed up in productive rearrangements about 87% or about 30% of the time in an earlier analysis of 587 of the donors. A later analysis reported that several top co-occurrence clusters appeared linked to parvovirus B19, influenza, CMV and Epstein-Barr virus. A cluster of highly shared sequence variants was judged likely to represent a technical artifact of the sequencing pipeline. Three of the identified cytomegalovirus-associated TCR beta chains were confirmed in vitro to be specific for cytomegalovirus antigens. The cohort was sequenced for TCR beta chains only, and without alpha or paired-chain data the features that could be detected were limited. Correlated functional status among segregating V segments might be attributable to linkage disequilibrium, but an unknown experimental factor could not be ruled out. The only immune exposure information available for the cohort was CMV serostatus. Compared with equally common non-associated chains, HLA-associated TCR beta chains in a later analysis were more clonally expanded and had lower generation probabilities. Cytomegalovirus status was reported to be diagnosed by the classifier with high specificity and sensitivity in both the original and validation cohorts. Strong co-occurrence of HLA alleles, especially DR and DQ, made assigning TCR associations to individual alleles difficult. Over 15 rarely observed V segments, including chromosome 9 orphons, were excluded from the earlier analysis of approximately 500 of the donors because counts were too low. Specific HLA alleles were associated with some 15,000 TCR beta sequences at a false discovery rate of 0.05 in a later analysis. HLA typing was unavailable for some donors at each locus, so association tests used only the typed subset. In a later analysis, TCR association rates were found to vary across HLA loci, with the most associated TCRs seen for DRB1 alleles and the fewest for HLA-C alleles.

From the cysteine through the phenylalanine, the CDR3 covers 15 amino acids. The entry retains the CDR3 DNA only, 45 bases that are in frame from base 1. Via the germline V gene, CDR1 is SGDLS and CDR2 YYNGEE. V lost 4 bases and J lost 0 bases; the stretch between them is 12 bases long. The cohort comprised 670 or so healthy bone marrow donors. Cohort members were all nominally healthy when sampled, although unrecorded immune exposures were likely present. The donor was CMV seropositive and belonged to the group of more than 250 seropositive cohort members. A peripheral blood sample was provided by each donor, and peripheral blood mononuclear cells were used for TCR beta sequencing. The Qiagen DNeasy Blood Extraction Kit was used to extract genomic DNA from the blood cell samples.

The sample taken for sequencing was PBMCs. The rearranged segments are TRBV9 and TRBJ2-3; TRBD2 might be the D gene, on 6 matching bases. The receptor's source is a man aged 45-65 years in good health and CMV-seropositive. The nucleotide sequence reads TGTGCCAGCAGCCAACCTAGCGCTAGCACAGATACGCAGTATTTT. This is translated as CASSQPSASTDTQYF. This CDR3, with the reference TRBV9 and TRBJ2-3 proteins standing in past its ends, gives the full variable domain DSGVTQTPKHLITATGQRVTLRCSPRSGDLSVYWYQQSLDQGLQFLIQYYNGEERAKGNILERFSAQQFPDLHSELNLSSLELGDSALYFCASSQPSASTDTQYFGPGTRLTVL.